This T cell receptor (beta chain) was obtained from a study of PD-1 blockade in classical Hodgkin lymphoma. The assay was immunoSEQ multiplex PCR, and TCRdb's table has in-frame clones only and misses some. The sample has some 86,000 clones; 75% to 95% are singletons. CDR1 and CDR2 from the germline V gene are MGHRA and YSYEKL. J gave up 4 bases and V 5 bases, and 10 bases lay outside the gene matches. The CDR3 covers 15 residues. Noted time point: cycle 4 day 1 (C4D1), after 5 to 7 weeks of nivolumab. The patients all showed relapse after autologous stem cell transplantation, while their brentuximab vedotin exposure varied.

The receptor was isolated from a human donor with classical Hodgkin lymphoma. This sample comprised peripheral blood mononuclear cells (PBMCs), obtained before the fourth cycle of nivolumab. The rearrangement uses TRBV4-1 and TRBJ2-5; 7 bases are shared with TRBD1. CDR3 region: CASSYDRAWGETQYF. CDR3 DNA: TGCGCCAGCAGCTACGACAGGGCTTGGGGAGAGACCCAGTACTTC.